This TCR beta chain was sequenced in a study of T-cell memory formation after mild COVID-19. Comments on this clonotype: Its cognate antigen is unknown.

TCRdb independently ran MiXCR on the 5' RACE reads; one entry per CDR3 protein. The table shows approximately 260,000 distinct CDR3 sequences, with 15% to 20% occurring only once. Study-level points and caveats: Pre-infection memory showed some responding clones, and this suggested that cross-reactive memory joined.

Germline V CDR1 and CDR2: SGHRS, YFSETQ. CDR3 length: 18 residues. With V trimmed by 2 bases and J by 5 bases, 13 bases remained unmatched. The V and J genes are TRBV5-1 and TRBJ2-3, with 11 bases fitting TRBD2. The TCR comes from a man younger than 35 who had mild COVID-19 (a few samples of this study predate the infection). Cell type and time point are not known. Sequencing was done on a sample of PBMCs or a T cell subset sorted from them (not recorded which). CDR3 DNA sequence: TGCGCCAGCAGCTTATGGGCTAGCGGGGGGCCAGGTCAAGATACGCAGTATTTT. This codes for CASSLWASGGPGQDTQYF.